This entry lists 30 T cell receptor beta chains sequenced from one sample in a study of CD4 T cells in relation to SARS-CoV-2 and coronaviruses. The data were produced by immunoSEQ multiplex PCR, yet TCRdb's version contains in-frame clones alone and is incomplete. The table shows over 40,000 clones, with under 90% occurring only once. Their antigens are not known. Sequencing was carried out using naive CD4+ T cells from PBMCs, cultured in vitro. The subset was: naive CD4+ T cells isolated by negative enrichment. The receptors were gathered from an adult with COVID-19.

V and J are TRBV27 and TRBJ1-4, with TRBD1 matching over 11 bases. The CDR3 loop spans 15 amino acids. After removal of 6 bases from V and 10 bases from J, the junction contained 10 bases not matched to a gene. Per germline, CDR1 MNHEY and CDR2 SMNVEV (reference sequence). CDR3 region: CASSPRTGGVGKLFF. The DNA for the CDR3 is TGTGCCAGCAGCCCACGGACAGGGGGCGTGGGAAAACTGTTTTTT.

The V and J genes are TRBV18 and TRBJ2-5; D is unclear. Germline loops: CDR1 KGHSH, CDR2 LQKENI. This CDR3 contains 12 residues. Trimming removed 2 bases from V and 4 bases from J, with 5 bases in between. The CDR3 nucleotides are TGTGCCAGCTCACCAGTGGCAGAGACCCAGTACTTC. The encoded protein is CASSPVAETQYF.

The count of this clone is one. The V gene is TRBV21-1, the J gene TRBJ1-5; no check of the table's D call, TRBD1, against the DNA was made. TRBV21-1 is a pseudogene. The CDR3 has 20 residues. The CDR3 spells CASSKEGRQGLLYSNQPQHF. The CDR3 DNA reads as TGTGCCAGCAGCAAAGAGGGGCGACAGGGACTCCTTTATAGCAATCAGCCCCAGCATTTT.

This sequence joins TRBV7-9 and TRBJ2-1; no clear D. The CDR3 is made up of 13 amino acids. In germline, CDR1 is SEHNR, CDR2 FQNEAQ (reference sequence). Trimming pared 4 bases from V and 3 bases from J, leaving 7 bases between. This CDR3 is CASSYGVYNEQFF. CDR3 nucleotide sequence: TGTGCCAGCAGCTATGGAGTCTACAATGAGCAGTTCTTC.

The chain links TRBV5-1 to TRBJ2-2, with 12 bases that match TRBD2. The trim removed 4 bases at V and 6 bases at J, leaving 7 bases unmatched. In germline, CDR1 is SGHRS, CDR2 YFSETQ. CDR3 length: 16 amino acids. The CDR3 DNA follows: TGCGCCAGCAGCCCCGGGCTAGCGGGAGGGCCCGGGGAGCTGTTTTTT. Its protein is CASSPGLAGGPGELFF.

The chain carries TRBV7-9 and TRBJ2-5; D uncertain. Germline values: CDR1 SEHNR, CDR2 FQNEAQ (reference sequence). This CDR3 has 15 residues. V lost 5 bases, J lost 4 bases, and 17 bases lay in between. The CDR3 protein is CASSALWVPGETQYF. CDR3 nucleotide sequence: TGTGCCAGCAGCGCTCTATGGGTCCCGGGAGAGACCCAGTACTTC.

The CDR3 DNA is TGCAGGACAGGACAGGAGACCCAGTACTTC. Its translation: CRTGQETQYF. The chain is built from TRBV20-1 and TRBJ2-5; possibly TRBD1 for D (6 bases). Germline V lookup: CDR1 DFQATT, CDR2 SNEGSKA (reference sequence). There are 10 residues in the CDR3.

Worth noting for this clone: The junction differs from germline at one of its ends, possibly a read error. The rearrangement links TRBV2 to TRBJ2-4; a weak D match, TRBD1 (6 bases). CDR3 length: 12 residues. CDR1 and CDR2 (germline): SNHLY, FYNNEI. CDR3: CASSVIRDTLFF. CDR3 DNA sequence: TGTGCCAGCAGTGTTATTCGGGACACCCTCTTCTTC.

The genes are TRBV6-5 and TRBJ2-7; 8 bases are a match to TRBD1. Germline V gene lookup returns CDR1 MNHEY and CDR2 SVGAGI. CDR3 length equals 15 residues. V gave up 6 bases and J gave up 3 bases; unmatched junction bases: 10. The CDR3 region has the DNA TGTGCCAGCAGCCTAGAGGACAGGGCGTTCTACGAGCAGTACTTC. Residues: CASSLEDRAFYEQYF.

The CDR3 bases are TGTGCCAGCAGCCTTATGCAGGTCAATCAGCCCCAGCATTTT. Translation: CASSLMQVNQPQHF. The rearrangement joins TRBV2 to TRBJ1-5; no clear D. The CDR3 is made up of 14 amino acids. Germline CDR1 is SNHLY and CDR2 is FYNNEI. The V end was cut by 6 bases, the J end by 3 bases, with 12 bases between.

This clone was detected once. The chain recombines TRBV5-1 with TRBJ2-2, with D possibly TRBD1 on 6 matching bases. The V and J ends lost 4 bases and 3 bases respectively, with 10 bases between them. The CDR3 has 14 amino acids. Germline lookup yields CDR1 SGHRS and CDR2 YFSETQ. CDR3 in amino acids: CASSLQGDTGELFF. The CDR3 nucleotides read TGCGCCAGCAGCCTACAGGGTGACACCGGGGAGCTGTTTTTT.

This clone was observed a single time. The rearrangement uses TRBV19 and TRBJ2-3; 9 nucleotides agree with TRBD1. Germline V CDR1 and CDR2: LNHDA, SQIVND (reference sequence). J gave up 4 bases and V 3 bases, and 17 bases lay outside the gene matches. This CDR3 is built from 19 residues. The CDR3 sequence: CASSIVLRRTGGPPDTQYF. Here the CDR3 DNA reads TGTGCCAGTAGTATTGTGTTGCGTCGAACAGGGGGCCCCCCAGATACGCAGTATTTT. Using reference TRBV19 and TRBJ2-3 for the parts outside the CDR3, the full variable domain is DGGITQSPKYLFRKEGQNVTLSCEQNLNHDAMYWYRQDPGQGLRLIYYSQIVNDFQKGDIAEGYSVSREKKESFPLTVTSAQKNPTAFYLCASSIVLRRTGGPPDTQYFGPGTRLTVL.

The CDR3 loop is CASTTRLEGDTQYF. The CDR3 DNA reads TGTGCCAGCACCACCAGACTCGAAGGCGATACGCAGTATTTT. The rearrangement links TRBV28 to TRBJ2-3; D not certain. The length of the CDR3 is 14 residues. Germline V gene sequence: CDR1 MDHEN, CDR2 SYDVKM. Trimming pared 7 bases from V and 6 bases from J, leaving 17 bases between.

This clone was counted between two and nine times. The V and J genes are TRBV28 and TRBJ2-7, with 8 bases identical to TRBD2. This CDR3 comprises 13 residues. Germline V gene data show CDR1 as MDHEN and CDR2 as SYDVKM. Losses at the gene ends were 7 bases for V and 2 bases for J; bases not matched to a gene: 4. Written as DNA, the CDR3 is TGTGCCAGCAAAACTAGCGGTCCCTACGAGCAGTACTTC. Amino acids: CASKTSGPYEQYF.

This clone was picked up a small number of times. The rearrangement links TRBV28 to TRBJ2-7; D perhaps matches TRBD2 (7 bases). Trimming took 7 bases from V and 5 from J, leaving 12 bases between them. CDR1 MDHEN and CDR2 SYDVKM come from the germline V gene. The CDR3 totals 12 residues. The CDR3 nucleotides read TGTGCCAGCACCGGGGGGCTAGACGAGCAGTACTTC. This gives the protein CASTGGLDEQYF. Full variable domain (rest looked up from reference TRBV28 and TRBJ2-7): DVKVTQSSRYLVKRTGEKVFLECVQDMDHENMFWYRQDPGLGLRLIYFSYDVKMKEKGDIPEGYSVSREKKERFSLILESASTNQTSMYLCASTGGLDEQYFGPGTRLTVT.

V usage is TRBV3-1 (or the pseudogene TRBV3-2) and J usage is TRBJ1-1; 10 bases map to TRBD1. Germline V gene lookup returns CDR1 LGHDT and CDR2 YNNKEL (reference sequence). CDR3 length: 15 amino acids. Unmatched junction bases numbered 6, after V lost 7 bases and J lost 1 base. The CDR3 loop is CASIDRGLGNTEAFF. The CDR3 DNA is TGTGCCAGCATAGACAGGGGGCTTGGGAACACTGAAGCTTTCTTT.

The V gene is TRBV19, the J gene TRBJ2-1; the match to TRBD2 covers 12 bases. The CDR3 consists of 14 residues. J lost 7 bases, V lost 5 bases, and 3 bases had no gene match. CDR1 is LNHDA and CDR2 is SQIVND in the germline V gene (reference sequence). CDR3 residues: CASSRLAGGNEQFF. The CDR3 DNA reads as TGTGCCAGTAGTCGGCTAGCGGGAGGGAATGAGCAGTTCTTC.

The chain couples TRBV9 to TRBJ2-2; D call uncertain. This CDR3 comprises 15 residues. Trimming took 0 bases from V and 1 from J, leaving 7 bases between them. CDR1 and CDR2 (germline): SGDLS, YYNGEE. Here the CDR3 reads CASSVGSRNTGELFF. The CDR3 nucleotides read TGTGCCAGCAGCGTAGGTTCGAGGAACACCGGGGAGCTGTTTTTT.

CDR3 amino acids: CASSVGSTGGRHGYTF. The DNA of the CDR3 is TGTGCCAGCAGCGTAGGGTCCACAGGGGGGAGACATGGCTACACCTTC. The V gene is TRBV9, the J gene TRBJ1-2; 8 bases align to TRBD1. The CDR3 is made up of 16 amino acids. Trimming took 0 bases from V and 6 from J; bases not matched to a gene: 10. The germline gives CDR1 SGDLS, CDR2 YYNGEE.

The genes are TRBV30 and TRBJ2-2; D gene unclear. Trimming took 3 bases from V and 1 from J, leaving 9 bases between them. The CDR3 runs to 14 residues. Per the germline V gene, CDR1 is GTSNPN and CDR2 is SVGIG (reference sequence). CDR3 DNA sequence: TGTGCCTGGAGAGTCTCAGGGAACACCGGGGAGCTGTTTTTT. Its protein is CAWRVSGNTGELFF.

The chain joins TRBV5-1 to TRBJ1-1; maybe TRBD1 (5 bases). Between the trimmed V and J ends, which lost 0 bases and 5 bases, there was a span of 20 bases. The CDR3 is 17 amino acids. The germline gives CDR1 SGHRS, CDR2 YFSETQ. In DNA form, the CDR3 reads TGCGCCAGCAGCTTGGGTTTAGGGGCCGGGCGGAGGACTGAAGCTTTCTTT. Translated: CASSLGLGAGRRTEAFF.

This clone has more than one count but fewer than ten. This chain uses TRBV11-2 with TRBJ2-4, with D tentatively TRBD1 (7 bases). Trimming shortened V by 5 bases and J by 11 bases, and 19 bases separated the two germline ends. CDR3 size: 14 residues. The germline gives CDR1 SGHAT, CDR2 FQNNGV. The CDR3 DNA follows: TGTGCCAGCAGCCCCCAGGGGGGAGTAACCCTTCAGTACTTC. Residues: CASSPQGGVTLQYF.

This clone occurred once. The DNA of the CDR3 is TGTGCCTGGAAATCAGGGACAGGGGGCGCTGGCTACACCTTC. It encodes CAWKSGTGGAGYTF. The gene calls are TRBV30 and TRBJ1-2; 12 nucleotides line up with TRBD1. This CDR3 spans 14 amino acids. Trimming removed 4 bases from V and 7 bases from J; junction bases left unmatched: 7. Germline CDR1 is GTSNPN and CDR2 is SVGIG (reference sequence).

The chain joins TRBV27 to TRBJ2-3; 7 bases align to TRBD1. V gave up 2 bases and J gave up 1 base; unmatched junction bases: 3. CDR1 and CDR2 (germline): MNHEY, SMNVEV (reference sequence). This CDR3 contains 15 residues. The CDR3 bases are TGTGCCAGCAGTTTAGGACAGGCTCGCACAGATACGCAGTATTTT. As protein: CASSLGQARTDTQYF.

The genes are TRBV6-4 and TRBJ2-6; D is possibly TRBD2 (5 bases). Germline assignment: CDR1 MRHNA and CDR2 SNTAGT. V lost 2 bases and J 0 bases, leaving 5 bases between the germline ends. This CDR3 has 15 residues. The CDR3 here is CASSDDYSGANVLTF. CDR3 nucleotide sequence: TGTGCCAGCAGTGACGACTACTCTGGGGCCAACGTCCTGACTTTC.

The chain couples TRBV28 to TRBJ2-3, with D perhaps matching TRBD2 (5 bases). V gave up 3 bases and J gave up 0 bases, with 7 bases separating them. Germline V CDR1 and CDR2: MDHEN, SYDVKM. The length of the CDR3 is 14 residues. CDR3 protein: CASSFRTSTDTQYF. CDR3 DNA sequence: TGTGCCAGCAGTTTCCGGACTAGCACAGATACGCAGTATTTT. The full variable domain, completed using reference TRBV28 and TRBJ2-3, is DVKVTQSSRYLVKRTGEKVFLECVQDMDHENMFWYRQDPGLGLRLIYFSYDVKMKEKGDIPEGYSVSREKKERFSLILESASTNQTSMYLCASSFRTSTDTQYFGPGTRLTVL.

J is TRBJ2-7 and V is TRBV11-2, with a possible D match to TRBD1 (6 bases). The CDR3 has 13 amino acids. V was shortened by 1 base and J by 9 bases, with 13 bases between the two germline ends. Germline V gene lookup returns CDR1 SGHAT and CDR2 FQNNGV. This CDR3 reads CASSLGDRLGQYF. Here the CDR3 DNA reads TGTGCCAGCAGCTTAGGCGACAGGTTGGGGCAGTACTTC.

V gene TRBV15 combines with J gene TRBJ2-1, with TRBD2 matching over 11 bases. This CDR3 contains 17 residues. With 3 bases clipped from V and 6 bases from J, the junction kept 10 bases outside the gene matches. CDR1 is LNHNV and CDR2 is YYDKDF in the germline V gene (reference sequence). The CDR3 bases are TGTGCCACCAGCAGGTTAGCGGGAGGGCCTCTTCCCAATGAGCAGTTCTTC. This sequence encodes CATSRLAGGPLPNEQFF.

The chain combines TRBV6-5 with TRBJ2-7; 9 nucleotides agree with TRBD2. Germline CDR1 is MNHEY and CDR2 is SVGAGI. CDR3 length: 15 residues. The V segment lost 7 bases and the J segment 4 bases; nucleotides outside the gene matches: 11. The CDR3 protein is CASTLSSSGRYEQYF. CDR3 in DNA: TGTGCCAGCACCCTCTCGAGTAGCGGGAGATACGAGCAGTACTTC.

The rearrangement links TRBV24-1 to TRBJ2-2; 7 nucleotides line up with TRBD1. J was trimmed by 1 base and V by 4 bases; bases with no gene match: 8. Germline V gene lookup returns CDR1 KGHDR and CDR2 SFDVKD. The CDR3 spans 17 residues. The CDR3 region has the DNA TGTGCCACCAGTGAATCACAGGGGAAAGGGAACACCGGGGAGCTGTTTTTT. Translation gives CATSESQGKGNTGELFF.